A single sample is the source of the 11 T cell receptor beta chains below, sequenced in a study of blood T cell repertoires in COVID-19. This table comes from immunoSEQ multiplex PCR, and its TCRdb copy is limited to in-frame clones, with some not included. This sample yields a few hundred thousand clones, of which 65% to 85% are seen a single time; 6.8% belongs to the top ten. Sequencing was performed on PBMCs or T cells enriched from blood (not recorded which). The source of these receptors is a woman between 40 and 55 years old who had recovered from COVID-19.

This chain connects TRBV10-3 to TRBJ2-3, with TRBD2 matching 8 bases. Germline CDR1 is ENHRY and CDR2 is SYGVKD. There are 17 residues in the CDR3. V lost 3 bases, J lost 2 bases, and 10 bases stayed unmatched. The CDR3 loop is CAISDFAAGGPTDTQYF. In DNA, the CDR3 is TGTGCCATCAGTGACTTCGCCGCGGGAGGACCCACAGATACGCAGTATTTT.

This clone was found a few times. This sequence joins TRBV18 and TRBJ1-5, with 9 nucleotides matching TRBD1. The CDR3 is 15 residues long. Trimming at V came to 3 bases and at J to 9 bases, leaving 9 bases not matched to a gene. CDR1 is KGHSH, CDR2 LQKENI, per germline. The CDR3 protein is CASSPGRTGETPQHF. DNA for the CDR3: TGTGCCAGCTCACCGGGAAGGACAGGGGAAACGCCCCAGCATTTT. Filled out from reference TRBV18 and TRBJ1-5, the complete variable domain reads NAGVMQNPRHLVRRRGQEARLRCSPMKGHSHVYWYRQLPEEGLKFMVYLQKENIIDESGMPKERFSAEFPKEGPSILRIQQVVRGDSAAYFCASSPGRTGETPQHFGDGTRLSIL.

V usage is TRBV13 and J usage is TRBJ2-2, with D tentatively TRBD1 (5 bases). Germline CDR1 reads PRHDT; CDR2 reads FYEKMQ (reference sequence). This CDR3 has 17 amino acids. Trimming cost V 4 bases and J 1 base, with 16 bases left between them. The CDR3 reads CASSSRTPDWNTGELFF. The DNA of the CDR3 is TGTGCCAGCAGCTCCCGGACACCCGATTGGAACACCGGGGAGCTGTTTTTT.

CDR3 in amino acids: CAIWGGNTEAFF. CDR3 nucleotide sequence: TGTGCCATCTGGGGGGGAAACACTGAAGCTTTCTTT. The V and J genes are TRBV10-3 and TRBJ1-1; D might be TRBD1 (5 bases). The germline CDR1 and CDR2 sequences are ENHRY and SYGVKD. The CDR3 has 12 residues. The V end lost 8 bases, the J end lost 2 bases, and 9 bases lay between the germline ends.

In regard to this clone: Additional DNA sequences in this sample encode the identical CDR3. This CDR3 reads CASSSGGYGYTF. CDR3 in DNA: TGTGCCAGCAGTTCTGGGGGGTATGGCTACACCTTC. The genes are TRBV28 and TRBJ1-2, with a possible D match to TRBD1 (5 bases). CDR1 and CDR2 from the germline V gene are MDHEN and SYDVKM. The CDR3 spans 12 residues. Trimming pared 4 bases from V and 5 bases from J, leaving 8 bases between.

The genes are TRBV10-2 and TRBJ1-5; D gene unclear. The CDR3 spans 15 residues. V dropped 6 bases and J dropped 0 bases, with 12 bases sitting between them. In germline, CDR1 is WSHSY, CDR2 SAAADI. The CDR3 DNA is TGCGCCAGCAGGGAGACAAGATATAGCAATCAGCCCCAGCATTTT. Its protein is CASRETRYSNQPQHF.

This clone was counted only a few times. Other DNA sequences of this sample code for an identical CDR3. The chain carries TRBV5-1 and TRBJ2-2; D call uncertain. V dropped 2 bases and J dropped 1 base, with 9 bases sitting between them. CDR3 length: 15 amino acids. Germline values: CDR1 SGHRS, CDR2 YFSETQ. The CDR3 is CASSLDTENTGELFF. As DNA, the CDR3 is TGCGCCAGCAGCTTAGACACAGAGAACACCGGGGAGCTGTTTTTT.

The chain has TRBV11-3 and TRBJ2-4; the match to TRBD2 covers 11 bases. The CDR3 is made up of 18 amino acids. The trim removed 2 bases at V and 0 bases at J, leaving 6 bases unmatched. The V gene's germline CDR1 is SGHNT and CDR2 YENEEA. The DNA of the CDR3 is TGTGCCAGCAGCTTACTCACTAGCGGGAGTATAGCCAAAAACATTCAGTACTTC. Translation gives CASSLLTSGSIAKNIQYF. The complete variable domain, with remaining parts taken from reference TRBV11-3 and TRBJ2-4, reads EAGVVQSPRYKIIEKKQPVAFWCNPISGHNTLYWYLQNLGQGPELLIRYENEEAVDDSQLPKDRFSAERLKGVDSTLKIQPAELGDSAVYLCASSLLTSGSIAKNIQYFGAGTRLSVL.

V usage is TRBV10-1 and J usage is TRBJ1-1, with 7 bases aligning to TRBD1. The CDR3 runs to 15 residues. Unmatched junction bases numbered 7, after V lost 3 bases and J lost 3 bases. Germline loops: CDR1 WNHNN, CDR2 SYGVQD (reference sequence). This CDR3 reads CASSEPQGRDTEAFF. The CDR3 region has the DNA TGCGCCAGCAGTGAACCACAGGGGCGCGACACTGAAGCTTTCTTT.

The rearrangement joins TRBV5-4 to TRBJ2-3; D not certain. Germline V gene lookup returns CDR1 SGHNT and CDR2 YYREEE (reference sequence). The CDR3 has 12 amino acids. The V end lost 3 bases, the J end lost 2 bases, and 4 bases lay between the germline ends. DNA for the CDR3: TGTGCCAGCAGCTCAGTCACAGATACGCAGTATTTT. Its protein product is CASSSVTDTQYF.

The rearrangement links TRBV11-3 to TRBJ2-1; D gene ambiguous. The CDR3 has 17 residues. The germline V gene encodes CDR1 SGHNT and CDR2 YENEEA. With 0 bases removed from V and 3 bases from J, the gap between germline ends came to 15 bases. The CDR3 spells CASSLESYRGYYNEQFF. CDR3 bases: TGTGCCAGCAGCTTAGAATCGTATCGCGGTTACTACAATGAGCAGTTCTTC.